The rows below give T cell receptor beta chains drawn from one sample of a study of post-analysis software for immune sequencing data. From the PCR reads, TCRdb called clonotypes with MiXCR, one entry per CDR3 protein. This table holds about 180,000 distinct CDR3 sequences, about 29% found once. Sequencing was done on a sample of blood. Source of these receptors: a girl aged 10 to 17 with multiple sclerosis. Each CDR3 is given with its conserved first and last residue. D genes are given only for firm matches. The size entry is marked missing in some rows and otherwise reads once, few, many or a size class.

clone_size | j_call | v_call | d_call | cdr3_aa | cdr3_nt
. | TRBJ2-1 | TRBV12-3/TRBV12-4 | TRBD2 | CASSPSVGGSGSGRCSYNEQFF | TGTGCCAGCAGCCCGTCTGTGGGCGGGAGCGGCTCCGGACGATGCTCCTACAATGAGCAGTTCTTC
. | TRBJ2-7 | TRBV20-1 | . | CSARDRGGRFEQYF | TGCAGTGCTAGAGATCGTGGCGGGCGTTTCGAGCAGTACTTC
. | TRBJ2-1 | TRBV2 | TRBD1 | CASSPTGDNERFF | TGTGCCAGCAGTCCAACAGGGGACAATGAGCGGTTCTTC
many | TRBJ2-7 | TRBV5-1 | TRBD1 | CASTPQGQSDEQYF | TGCGCCAGCACCCCTCAGGGACAGTCCGACGAGCAGTACTTC
many | TRBJ1-2 | TRBV9 | . | CASSVESGRGYTF | TGTGCCAGCAGCGTAGAATCGGGGCGCGGCTACACCTTC
. | TRBJ2-1 | TRBV7-2 | . | CASSSGERVNNEQFF | TGTGCCAGCAGCTCAGGGGAGAGAGTCAACAATGAGCAGTTCTTC
. | TRBJ2-1 | TRBV4-1 | . | CASSQGTGGPRNEQFF | TGCGCCAGCAGCCAAGGCACGGGGGGCCCCCGCAATGAGCAGTTCTTC
. | TRBJ2-1 | TRBV2 | . | CASRAGETQFF | TGTGCCAGCAGGGCTGGAGAGACCCAGTTCTTC
. | TRBJ2-2 | TRBV30 | . | CAWSHGHNTGELFF | TGTGCCTGGTCCCACGGACATAACACCGGGGAGCTGTTTTTT
many | TRBJ2-3 | TRBV5-1 | TRBD1 | CASGTGALIYTDTQYF | TGCGCCAGCGGAACAGGGGCCCTTATTTACACAGATACGCAGTATTTT
few | TRBJ2-5 | TRBV14 | . | CASSLLRKGETQYF | TGTGCCAGCAGCCTTCTGCGGAAAGGGGAGACCCAGTACTTC
. | TRBJ1-1 | TRBV7-2 | . | CASSLKGTQRGAFF | TGTGCCAGCAGCCTAAAAGGGACCCAACGTGGAGCTTTCTTT
few | TRBJ1-4 | TRBV3-1 | . | CASSRVGGEKLFF | TGTGCCAGCAGCCGGGTAGGAGGCGAAAAACTGTTTTTT
. | TRBJ1-5 | TRBV2 | . | CATGPDARSNQPRHF | TGTGCCACCGGCCCGGACGCGCGGAGCAATCAGCCCCGGCATTTT
many | TRBJ2-7 | TRBV4-1 | . | CASSQGGGEQYF | TGCGCCAGCAGCCAAGGGGGAGGAGAGCAGTACTTC
. | TRBJ1-4 | TRBV7-9 | . | CASSSETFEKLFF | TGTGCCAGCAGCTCCGAGACGTTTGAAAAACTGTTTTTT
few | TRBJ1-6 | TRBV15 | . | CATSRSTVGWPLNSPLHF | TGTGCCACCAGCAGGTCCACGGTGGGGTGGCCGCTTAATTCACCCCTCCACTTT
many | TRBJ2-7 | TRBV7-8 | . | CASSTRSGVYEQYF | TGTGCCAGCAGCACCCGCAGCGGCGTCTACGAGCAGTACTTC
. | TRBJ2-5 | TRBV9 | . | CASSSGALGTQYF | TGTGCCAGCAGCTCAGGGGCCCTCGGGACCCAGTACTTC
many | TRBJ2-1 | TRBV5-1 | . | CASSPTGDYNEQFF | TGCGCCAGCAGCCCTACGGGCGACTACAATGAGCAGTTCTTC
few | TRBJ2-3 | TRBV5-1 | . | CASSLARVSTDTQYF | TGCGCCAGCAGCTTGGCTAGGGTGAGCACAGATACGCAGTATTTT
few | TRBJ2-5 | TRBV30 | . | CAWSAGIETQYF | TGTGCCTGGAGTGCGGGCATAGAGACCCAGTACTTC
. | TRBJ1-1 | TRBV20-1 | TRBD1 | CSAGTGKELAFF | TGCAGTGCCGGGACAGGGAAGGAGCTAGCTTTCTTT
. | TRBJ2-2 | TRBV5-1 | . | CASSLGLRNTGELFF | TGCGCCAGCAGCTTGGGACTGAGAAACACCGGGGAGCTGTTTTTT
few | TRBJ2-1 | TRBV5-1 | TRBD1 | CASSLWSQGANEQFF | TGCGCCAGCAGCTTGTGGTCCCAGGGGGCAAATGAGCAGTTCTTC
many | TRBJ2-1 | TRBV7-2 | . | CASSLKEGYEQFF | TGTGCCAGCAGCTTAAAGGAAGGCTATGAGCAGTTCTTC
. | TRBJ2-7 | TRBV12-3/TRBV12-4 | TRBD2 | CASRVSGASSYEQYF | TGTGCCAGCAGGGTAAGCGGGGCGAGCTCCTACGAGCAGTACTTC
. | TRBJ2-3 | TRBV12-3/TRBV12-4 | TRBD2 | CAGSLTGTIPDTQYF | TGTGCCGGCAGTTTAACCGGGACTATACCAGATACGCAGTATTTT
few | TRBJ2-5 | TRBV29-1 | TRBD2 | CSVGAASGSMETQYF | TGCAGCGTTGGGGCCGCTAGCGGGAGCATGGAGACCCAGTACTTC
few | TRBJ2-1 | TRBV24-1 | . | CATSEVTGFMDNEQFF | TGTGCCACCAGTGAGGTTACAGGGTTTATGGACAATGAGCAGTTCTTC
many | TRBJ2-7 | TRBV5-6 | TRBD1 | CASSARDRGLLLYEQYF | TGTGCCAGCAGCGCCCGGGACAGGGGGCTCCTATTGTACGAGCAGTACTTC
. | TRBJ2-1 | TRBV27 | TRBD1 | CASGTGASNEQFF | TGTGCCAGCGGGACAGGGGCCTCCAATGAGCAGTTCTTC
. | TRBJ2-7 | TRBV6-5 | . | CASSSYRGGEYEQYF | TGTGCCAGCAGTTCGTACAGGGGAGGCGAATACGAGCAGTACTTC
. | TRBJ1-2 | TRBV5-4 | . | CASSLIPQDYGYTF | TGTGCCAGCAGCCTTATCCCACAGGACTATGGCTACACCTTC
many | TRBJ2-7 | TRBV27 | TRBD2 | CASSLTGLAGPYEQYF | TGTGCCAGCAGTTTAACGGGACTAGCGGGCCCCTACGAGCAGTACTTC
few | TRBJ1-5 | TRBV11-2 | . | CASSVGLYSNQPQHF | TGTGCCAGCAGCGTTGGTCTATATAGCAATCAGCCCCAGCATTTT
. | TRBJ1-2 | TRBV14 | . | CASSQAGPHAGVSYGYTF | TGTGCCAGCAGCCAAGCCGGCCCTCACGCAGGGGTGAGCTATGGCTACACCTTC
many | TRBJ2-7 | TRBV29-1 | TRBD2 | CSVVSGSSYEQYF | TGCAGCGTTGTTAGCGGGAGCTCCTACGAGCAGTACTTC
many | TRBJ2-3 | TRBV27 | TRBD2 | CASSGARTSGGGTQYF | TGTGCCAGCAGTGGGGCCCGGACTAGCGGAGGAGGGACGCAGTATTTT
. | TRBJ2-1 | TRBV29-1 | TRBD2 | CSVEGWSGGPPANEQFF | TGCAGCGTTGAAGGGTGGAGCGGGGGCCCTCCGGCCAATGAGCAGTTCTTC
. | TRBJ2-1 | TRBV29-1 | . | CSVDSSANEQFF | TGCAGCGTTGACAGTTCGGCGAATGAGCAGTTCTTC
. | TRBJ2-2 | TRBV28 | TRBD2 | CASSTSGSIRELFF | TGTGCCAGCAGCACTAGCGGGAGTATCCGGGAGCTGTTTTTT
few | TRBJ1-1 | TRBV10-3 | . | CAISESISPRALNTEAFF | TGTGCCATCAGTGAGTCAATTAGTCCGAGGGCCCTGAACACTGAAGCTTTCTTT
many | TRBJ2-7 | TRBV12-3/TRBV12-4 | . | CASRPRTGPYEQYF | TGTGCCAGCAGACCTAGGACGGGCCCCTACGAGCAGTACTTC
few | TRBJ1-1 | TRBV12-5 | TRBD1 | CASGFFILDRVSNTEAFF | TGTGCTAGTGGTTTCTTTATCCTGGACAGGGTTTCGAACACTGAAGCTTTCTTT
. | TRBJ1-2 | TRBV12-3/TRBV12-4 | TRBD1 | CASSSQGGVKGYTF | TGTGCCAGCAGTTCCCAGGGGGGGGTGAAGGGCTACACCTTC
many | TRBJ1-2 | TRBV10-2 | TRBD1 | CASSRDRGGYGYTF | TGCGCCAGCAGCCGGGACAGGGGAGGCTATGGCTACACCTTC
. | TRBJ2-7 | TRBV20-1 | TRBD2 | CSATGLAGAPKEDEQYF | TGCAGTGCCACGGGACTAGCGGGCGCCCCAAAAGAGGACGAGCAGTACTTC
many | TRBJ1-4 | TRBV18 | . | CASSPLSELFF | TGTGCCAGCTCACCATTATCGGAACTGTTTTTT
many | TRBJ2-1 | TRBV7-3 | . | CASSLTRGEQFF | TGTGCCAGCAGCTTAACGCGGGGAGAGCAGTTCTTC
. | TRBJ2-7 | TRBV4-2 | TRBD2 | CASSQGTSGTYERYF | TGTGCCAGCAGCCAGGGGACTAGCGGGACCTACGAGCGGTACTTC
few | TRBJ2-1 | TRBV3-1 | TRBD2 | CASSPGGGTYNEQFF | TGTGCCAGCAGCCCCGGGGGGGGAACCTACAATGAGCAGTTCTTC
few | TRBJ2-5 | TRBV25-1 | . | CASNAGISYNEQYF | TGTGCCAGCAATGCAGGAATCTCCTACAATGAGCAGTACTTC
. | TRBJ2-7 | TRBV5-1 | TRBD1 | CASRANPGQAYEQYF | TGCGCCAGCAGAGCCAATCCGGGACAGGCCTACGAGCAGTACTTC
many | TRBJ2-5 | TRBV29-1 | . | CSVERGKETQYF | TGCAGCGTTGAAAGGGGGAAGGAGACCCAGTACTTC